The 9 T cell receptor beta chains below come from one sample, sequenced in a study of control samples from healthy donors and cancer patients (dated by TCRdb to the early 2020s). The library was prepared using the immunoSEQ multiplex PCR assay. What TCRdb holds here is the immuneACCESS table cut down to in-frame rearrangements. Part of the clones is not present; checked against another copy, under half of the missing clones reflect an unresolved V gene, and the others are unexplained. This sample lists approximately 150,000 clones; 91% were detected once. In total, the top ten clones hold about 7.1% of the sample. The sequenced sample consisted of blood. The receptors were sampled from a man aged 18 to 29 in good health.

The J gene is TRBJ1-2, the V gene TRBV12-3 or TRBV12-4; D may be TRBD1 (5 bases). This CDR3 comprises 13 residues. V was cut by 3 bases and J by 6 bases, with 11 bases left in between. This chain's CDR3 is CASSFTAGDGYTF. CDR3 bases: TGTGCCAGCAGTTTTACCGCGGGGGATGGCTACACCTTC.

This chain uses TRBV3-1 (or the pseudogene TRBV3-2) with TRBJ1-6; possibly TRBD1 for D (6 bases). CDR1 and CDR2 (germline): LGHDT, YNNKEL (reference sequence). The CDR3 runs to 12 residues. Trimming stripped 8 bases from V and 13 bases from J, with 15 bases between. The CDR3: CASPLWTAPLHF. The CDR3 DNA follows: TGTGCCAGCCCCCTCTGGACAGCCCCCCTCCACTTT.

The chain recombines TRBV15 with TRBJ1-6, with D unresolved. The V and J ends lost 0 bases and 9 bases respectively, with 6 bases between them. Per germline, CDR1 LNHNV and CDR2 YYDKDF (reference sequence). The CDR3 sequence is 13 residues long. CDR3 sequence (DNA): TGTGCCACCAGCAGAGATTTATCTTCACCCCTCCACTTT. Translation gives CATSRDLSSPLHF.

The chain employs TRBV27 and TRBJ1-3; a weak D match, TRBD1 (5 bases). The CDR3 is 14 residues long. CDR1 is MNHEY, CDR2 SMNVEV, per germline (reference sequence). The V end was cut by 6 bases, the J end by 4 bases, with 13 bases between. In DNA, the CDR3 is TGTGCCAGCAGCCCTGACGGGACGGGAAACACCATATATTTT. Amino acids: CASSPDGTGNTIYF.

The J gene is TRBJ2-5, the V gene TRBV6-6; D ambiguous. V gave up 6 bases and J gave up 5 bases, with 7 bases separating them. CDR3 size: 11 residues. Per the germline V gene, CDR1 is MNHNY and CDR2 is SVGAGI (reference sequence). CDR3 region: CASRREETQYF. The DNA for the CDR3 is TGTGCCAGCAGACGCGAGGAGACCCAGTACTTC.

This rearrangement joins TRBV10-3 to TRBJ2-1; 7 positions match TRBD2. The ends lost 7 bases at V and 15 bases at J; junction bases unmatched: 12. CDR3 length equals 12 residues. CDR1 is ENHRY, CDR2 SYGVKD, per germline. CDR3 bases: TGTGCCATCACCTCCGGACTAGAAGAGGTGTTCTTC. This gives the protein CAITSGLEEVFF.

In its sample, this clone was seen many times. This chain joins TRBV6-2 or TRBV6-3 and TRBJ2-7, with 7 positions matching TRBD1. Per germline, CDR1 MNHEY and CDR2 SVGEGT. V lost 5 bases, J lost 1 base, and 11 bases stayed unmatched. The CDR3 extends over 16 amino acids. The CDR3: CASSRESGGPSYEQYF. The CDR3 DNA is TGTGCCAGCAGTCGAGAATCAGGGGGACCGTCCTACGAGCAGTACTTC.

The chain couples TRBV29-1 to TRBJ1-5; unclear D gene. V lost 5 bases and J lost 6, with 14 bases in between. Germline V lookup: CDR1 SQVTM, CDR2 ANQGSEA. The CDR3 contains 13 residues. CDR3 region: CSVSPGEGQPQHF. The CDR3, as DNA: TGCAGCGTTTCACCCGGGGAAGGTCAGCCCCAGCATTTT.

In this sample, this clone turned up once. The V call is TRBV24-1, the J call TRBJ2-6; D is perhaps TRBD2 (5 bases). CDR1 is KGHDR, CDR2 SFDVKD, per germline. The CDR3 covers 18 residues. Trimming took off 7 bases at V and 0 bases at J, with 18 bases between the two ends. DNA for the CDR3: TGTGCCACCAGCCGAGGGCCCCTCCTCAGCTCTGGGGCCAACGTCCTGACTTTC. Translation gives CATSRGPLLSSGANVLTF.